Below are 21 T cell receptor beta chains sequenced from a single sample in a study of Tregs in tolerant kidney transplant recipients. TCRdb's copy holds only in-frame clones and misses some; the assay was immunoSEQ multiplex PCR. The data show roughly 250,000 clones, about 80% seen once. The sample was CD4+ T cells from blood. These receptors were obtained from a human donor in good health.

The chain couples TRBV6-1 to TRBJ2-1; TRBD1 aligns across 7 bases. There are 15 residues in the CDR3. The germline V gene encodes CDR1 MNHNS and CDR2 SASEGT. J gave up 6 bases and V 4 bases, and 9 bases lay outside the gene matches. CDR3 sequence (DNA): TGTGCCAGCAGTGCGGACAGGATCCTAGTCAATGAGCAGTTCTTC. Translated, it gives CASSADRILVNEQFF.

V is TRBV9 and J is TRBJ2-5, with D unclear. Trimming cost V 0 bases and J 5 bases, with 11 bases left between them. The CDR3 covers 14 residues. The germline V gene has CDR1 SGDLS and CDR2 YYNGEE. Here the CDR3 DNA reads TGTGCCAGCAGCGTAGGAATTACCGGGGAGACCCAGTACTTC. Protein product: CASSVGITGETQYF. Complete variable domain (other parts from reference TRBV9 and TRBJ2-5): DSGVTQTPKHLITATGQRVTLRCSPRSGDLSVYWYQQSLDQGLQFLIQYYNGEERAKGNILERFSAQQFPDLHSELNLSSLELGDSALYFCASSVGITGETQYFGPGTRLLVL.

The chain employs TRBV4-1 and TRBJ2-5, with TRBD2 as a possible D gene (6 bases). From germline, CDR1 is MGHRA and CDR2 YSYEKL. CDR3 length: 16 amino acids. Trimming pared 1 base from V and 3 bases from J, leaving 15 bases between. CDR3 residues: CASSQVAPSAKETQYF. The CDR3, as DNA: TGCGCCAGCAGCCAAGTCGCGCCTAGCGCAAAAGAGACCCAGTACTTC.

The chain uses TRBV15 and TRBJ2-7; the match to TRBD2 covers 9 bases. The CDR3 length is 15 residues. The junction had 3 bases not matched to a gene; V was cut back by 3 bases and J by 0 bases. Germline CDR1 and CDR2: LNHNV and YYDKDF (reference sequence). This CDR3 reads CATSRRGGSSYEQYF. The CDR3 DNA reads TGTGCCACCAGCAGGCGGGGGGGGAGCTCCTACGAGCAGTACTTC.

The gene calls are TRBV18 and TRBJ1-2; a possible D gene is TRBD1 (6 bases). V was shortened by 0 bases and J by 8 bases, with 13 bases between the two germline ends. Looked up from germline, CDR1 is KGHSH and CDR2 is LQKENI. The CDR3 is 14 residues long. CDR3 nucleotide sequence: TGTGCCAGCTCACCACCTAACAGGGCGTACGGCTACACCTTC. Encoded protein: CASSPPNRAYGYTF.

This clone has a handful of counts. The gene calls are TRBV19 and TRBJ1-2, with D perhaps matching TRBD1 (5 bases). The CDR3 runs to 15 residues. Germline V gene lookup returns CDR1 LNHDA and CDR2 SQIVND (reference sequence). The ends were cut back, 0 bases at V and 4 bases at J, with 12 bases in the middle. The CDR3, as DNA: TGTGCCAGTAGTATAGATCAACAGGCGTTCTATGGCTACACCTTC. It encodes CASSIDQQAFYGYTF.

This rearrangement joins TRBV5-1 to TRBJ1-1, with TRBD1 as a possible D gene (5 bases). V gave up 1 base and J gave up 3 bases, with 16 bases separating them. CDR3 size: 16 residues. Per germline, CDR1 SGHRS and CDR2 YFSETQ. The CDR3 nucleotides read TGCGCCAGCAGCTTGCCAGGGCGGGATGTGTACACTGAAGCTTTCTTT. Translated: CASSLPGRDVYTEAFF.

This clone was observed once. V usage is TRBV10-2 and J usage is TRBJ1-4; 7 bases are a match to TRBD1. The V gene's germline CDR1 is WSHSY and CDR2 SAAADI. V was clipped by 3 bases and J by 8 bases; unmatched bases: 12. The CDR3 consists of 16 residues. CDR3 DNA sequence: TGCGCCAGCAGTGATATAGTTCGACAGGGTGGCGAAAAACTGTTTTTT. This codes for CASSDIVRQGGEKLFF.

This chain uses TRBV6-5 with TRBJ2-7; the D gene could be TRBD1 or TRBD2 (5 bases each). The CDR3 runs to 13 residues. V dropped 5 bases and J dropped 0 bases, with 8 bases sitting between them. CDR1 and CDR2 (germline): MNHEY, SVGAGI. CDR3 protein: CASSRDGSYEQYF. Here the CDR3 DNA reads TGTGCCAGCAGTCGGGACGGCTCCTACGAGCAGTACTTC.

This clone was recorded once. The chain is built from TRBV4-2 and TRBJ2-7; 11 nucleotides agree with TRBD2. The CDR3 totals 17 residues. V trimming: 3 bases; J trimming: 6 bases; junction bases outside the gene matches: 13. Germline CDR1 is LGHNA and CDR2 is YNFKEQ. The CDR3 DNA follows: TGTGCCAGCAGCCACGAAGGTTTTAGCGGGGGGGGGCTCGAGCAGTACTTC. Its translation: CASSHEGFSGGGLEQYF.

This chain uses TRBV15 with TRBJ2-2, with 10 bases aligning to TRBD2. Losses at the gene ends were 5 bases for V and 6 bases for J; bases not matched to a gene: 9. Germline assignment: CDR1 LNHNV and CDR2 YYDKDF (reference sequence). The CDR3 contains 16 residues. DNA for the CDR3: TGTGCCACCAGCGTCCGAGGGACTAGCGAAGCCGGGGAGCTGTTTTTT. Protein sequence: CATSVRGTSEAGELFF.

This chain joins TRBV7-8 and TRBJ2-5; D gene uncertain. Between the trimmed V and J ends, which lost 5 bases and 1 base, there was a span of 11 bases. The germline V gene encodes CDR1 SGHVS and CDR2 FQNEAQ. CDR3 length: 14 amino acids. The CDR3 here is CASSPRAVQETQYF. CDR3 nucleotides: TGTGCCAGCAGCCCACGGGCCGTCCAAGAGACCCAGTACTTC.

This clone was seen a single time. The chain has TRBV14 and TRBJ2-1; D might be TRBD1 (6 bases). Germline values: CDR1 SGHDN, CDR2 FVKESK. V lost 2 bases and J lost 8, with 16 bases in between. The length of the CDR3 is 15 residues. The CDR3 nucleotides read TGTGCCAGCAGCCAATTCAGGGGTCAGAGAGATGAGCAGTTCTTC. Translation gives CASSQFRGQRDEQFF. The whole variable domain, remainder taken from reference TRBV14 and TRBJ2-1, is EAGVTQFPSHSVIEKGQTVTLRCDPISGHDNLYWYRRVMGKEIKFLLHFVKESKQDESGMPNNRFLAERTGGTYSTLKVQPAELEDSGVYFCASSQFRGQRDEQFFGPGTRLTVL.

This chain connects TRBV7-9 to TRBJ1-4; no reliable D call. The germline gives CDR1 SEHNR, CDR2 FQNEAQ (reference sequence). The CDR3 extends over 16 amino acids. Trimming pared 1 base from V and 6 bases from J, leaving 15 bases between. In nucleotides, the CDR3 is TGTGCCAGCAGCTTAGACCTGGCCGAGACGGATGAAAAACTGTTTTTT. Protein sequence: CASSLDLAETDEKLFF.

This chain links TRBV19 with TRBJ2-7, with D tentatively TRBD1 (6 bases). V dropped 5 bases and J dropped 5 bases, with 13 bases sitting between them. This CDR3 is 13 amino acids long. In germline, CDR1 is LNHDA, CDR2 SQIVND (reference sequence). For the CDR3, the DNA is TGTGCCAGTAGTCGGCAGGGGTTGCACGAGCAGTACTTC. It is translated as CASSRQGLHEQYF. Complete variable domain (other parts from reference TRBV19 and TRBJ2-7): DGGITQSPKYLFRKEGQNVTLSCEQNLNHDAMYWYRQDPGQGLRLIYYSQIVNDFQKGDIAEGYSVSREKKESFPLTVTSAQKNPTAFYLCASSRQGLHEQYFGPGTRLTVT.

The V and J genes are TRBV6-5 and TRBJ1-2; 9 nucleotides agree with TRBD1. Germline V gives CDR1 MNHEY, CDR2 SVGAGI. V trimming: 0 bases; J trimming: 4 bases; junction bases outside the gene matches: 6. This CDR3 comprises 16 residues. DNA for the CDR3: TGTGCCAGCAGTTACTCTAGGACAGGGGTGATCTATGGCTACACCTTC. Translation: CASSYSRTGVIYGYTF.

The rearrangement joins TRBV6-6 to TRBJ2-2, with TRBD1 identical over 8 bases. This CDR3 comprises 14 residues. CDR1 MNHNY and CDR2 SVGAGI come from the germline V gene (reference sequence). The junction had 4 bases not matched to a gene; V was cut back by 8 bases and J by 2 bases. Here the CDR3 DNA reads TGTGCCAGCCTCACAGGGGGTAACACCGGGGAGCTGTTTTTT. The encoded protein is CASLTGGNTGELFF.

This clone showed up just once. The chain joins TRBV10-3 to TRBJ2-1; 8 bases align to TRBD2. The CDR3 is made up of 17 amino acids. Germline CDR1 reads ENHRY; CDR2 reads SYGVKD. Losses at the gene ends were 4 bases for V and 1 base for J; bases not matched to a gene: 9. The CDR3 DNA reads TGTGCCATCAGTGGGAAGCTAGCGGGCCAATCCTACAATGAGCAGTTCTTC. This gives the protein CAISGKLAGQSYNEQFF.

This chain joins TRBV4-2 and TRBJ2-3; a possible D gene is TRBD2 (6 bases). Germline CDR1 LGHNA, CDR2 YNFKEQ. V was shortened by 0 bases and J by 2 bases, with 9 bases between the two germline ends. The length of the CDR3 is 15 residues. CDR3 loop: CASSQDPGDTDTQYF. DNA for the CDR3: TGTGCCAGCAGCCAAGATCCGGGGGACACAGATACGCAGTATTTT.

The V call is TRBV6-6, the J call TRBJ2-7; 8 bases fit TRBD1. The CDR3 is 15 residues long. Germline CDR1 reads MNHNY; CDR2 reads SVGAGI (reference sequence). Trimming removed 2 bases from V and 0 bases from J; junction bases left unmatched: 3. CDR3 bases: TGTGCCAGCAGTTACCAGGGGGCGAGCTCCTACGAGCAGTACTTC. It translates to CASSYQGASSYEQYF.

The genes are TRBV6-5 and TRBJ1-1; 9 bases match TRBD1. V was pared by 8 bases and J by 5 bases, with 6 bases of the junction left unmatched. The germline V gene encodes CDR1 MNHEY and CDR2 SVGAGI. CDR3 length: 13 residues. CDR3 sequence (DNA): TGTGCCAGCGCCGGGACAGGGAGGACTGAAGCTTTCTTT. Translation: CASAGTGRTEAFF.